This TCR beta chain was sequenced during a study of blood T cell repertoires in COVID-19. At the level of the study: The study drew acute and convalescent COVID-19 samples from the United States, Italy and Spain.

The CDR3 spans 15 residues. Trimming left V 1 base short and J 2 bases short, with 9 bases between. The germline CDR1 and CDR2 sequences are MDHEN and SYDVKM. In the original processing: It was from reference gene primer amplification that nucleated cell counts were estimated. TCRdb's copy holds only in-frame clones and misses some; the assay was immunoSEQ multiplex PCR. That table furnishes V, J and clone size, whereas the DNA furnished D and trimming. The data hold fewer than 400,000 clones, with around 90% observed a single time. Participants were placed into cohorts based on the clinical history they reported. Before being deemed recovered, Cohort 3 donors had two negative PCRs, clearance, or symptom resolution. Only one count was recorded for this clone.

The clonotype was recovered from a man aged 30 to 39 who had recovered from COVID-19. The chain recombines TRBV28 with TRBJ1-5, with D maybe TRBD1 (6 bases). Sequencing used PBMCs or T cells enriched from blood (not recorded which). The CDR3 DNA follows: TGTGCCAGCAGTTTATACAGGGCGGGCAATCAGCCCCAGCATTTT. Protein product: CASSLYRAGNQPQHF.